This T cell receptor beta chain was identified in a study of Graves' ophthalmopathy and Graves' hyperthyroidism. General study points: Blood also carried most expanded thyroid clonotypes exceeding 0.001 frequency.

CDR3 length equals 12 residues. The V gene lost 6 bases and the J gene lost 0 bases, with 5 bases spanning the gap. CDR1 and CDR2 (germline): SGHAT, FQNNGV. TCR beta CDR3 amplification used RNA transcripts. In the first round, RT-PCR was carried out with HTBI primers, and a multiplex PCR formed the second round. Each CDR3 protein is one row after TCRdb ran MiXCR on the multiplex PCR reads. The table shows about 220,000 distinct CDR3 sequences, with roughly 21% occurring only once. Moderate-to-severe activity, CAS ≥3, NOSPECS ≥4 and duration under 3 months were recorded for donors with ophthalmopathy. This clonotype showed up many times. What it recognizes is unknown.

The chain employs TRBV11-2 and TRBJ1-1; D unclear. The source material was peripheral blood. The origin of this receptor is a woman aged 45-59 years with Graves' ophthalmopathy. CDR3 nucleotide sequence: TGTGCCAGCAGTTGGGTGAACACTGAAGCTTTCTTT. Residues: CASSWVNTEAFF.